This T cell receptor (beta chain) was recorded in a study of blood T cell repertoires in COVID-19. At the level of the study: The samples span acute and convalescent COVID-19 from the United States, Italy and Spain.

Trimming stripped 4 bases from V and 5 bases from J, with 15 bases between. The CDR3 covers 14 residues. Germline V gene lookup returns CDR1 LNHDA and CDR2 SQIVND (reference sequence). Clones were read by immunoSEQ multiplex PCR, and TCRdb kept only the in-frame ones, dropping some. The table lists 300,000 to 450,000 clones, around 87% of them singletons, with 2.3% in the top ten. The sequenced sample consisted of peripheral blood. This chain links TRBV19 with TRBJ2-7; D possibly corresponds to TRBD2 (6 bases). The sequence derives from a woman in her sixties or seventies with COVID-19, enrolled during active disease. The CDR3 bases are TGTGCCAGTAGTACTGGTCCTAGGAGGGACGAGCAGTACTTC. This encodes CASSTGPRRDEQYF.